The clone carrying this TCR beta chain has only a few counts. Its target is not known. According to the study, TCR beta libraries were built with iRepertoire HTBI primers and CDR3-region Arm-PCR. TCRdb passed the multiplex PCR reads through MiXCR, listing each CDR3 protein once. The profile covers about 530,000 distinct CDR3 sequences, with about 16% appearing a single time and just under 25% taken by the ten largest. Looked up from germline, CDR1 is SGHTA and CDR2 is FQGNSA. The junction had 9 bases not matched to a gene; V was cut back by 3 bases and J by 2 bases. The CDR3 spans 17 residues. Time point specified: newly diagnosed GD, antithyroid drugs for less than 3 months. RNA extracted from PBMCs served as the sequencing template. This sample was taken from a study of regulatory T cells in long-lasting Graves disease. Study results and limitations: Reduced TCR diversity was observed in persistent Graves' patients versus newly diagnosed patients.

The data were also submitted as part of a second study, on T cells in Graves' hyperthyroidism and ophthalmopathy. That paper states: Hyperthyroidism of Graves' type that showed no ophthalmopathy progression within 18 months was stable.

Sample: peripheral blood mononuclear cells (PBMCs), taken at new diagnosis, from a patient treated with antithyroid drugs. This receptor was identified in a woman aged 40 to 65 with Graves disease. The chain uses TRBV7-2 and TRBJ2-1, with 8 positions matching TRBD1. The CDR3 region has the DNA TGTGCCAGCAGCTTGACGGGACAGGCCTCAACCTACAATGAGCAGTTCTTC. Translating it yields CASSLTGQASTYNEQFF.